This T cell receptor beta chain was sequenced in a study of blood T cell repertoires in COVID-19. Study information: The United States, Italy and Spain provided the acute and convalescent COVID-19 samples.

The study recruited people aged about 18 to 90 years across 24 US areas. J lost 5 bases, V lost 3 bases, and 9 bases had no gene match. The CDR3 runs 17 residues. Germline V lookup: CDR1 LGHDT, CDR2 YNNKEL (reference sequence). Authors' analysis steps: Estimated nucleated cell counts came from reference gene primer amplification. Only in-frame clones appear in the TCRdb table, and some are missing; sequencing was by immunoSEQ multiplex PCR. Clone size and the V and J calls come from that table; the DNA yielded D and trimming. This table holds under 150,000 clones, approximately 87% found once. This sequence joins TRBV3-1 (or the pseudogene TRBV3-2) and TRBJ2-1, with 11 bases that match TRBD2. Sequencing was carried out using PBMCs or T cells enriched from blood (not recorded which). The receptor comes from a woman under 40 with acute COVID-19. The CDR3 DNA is TGTGCCAGCAGCCAGGGTGGGACTAGCGGAACACACAATGAGCAGTTCTTC. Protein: CASSQGGTSGTHNEQFF.